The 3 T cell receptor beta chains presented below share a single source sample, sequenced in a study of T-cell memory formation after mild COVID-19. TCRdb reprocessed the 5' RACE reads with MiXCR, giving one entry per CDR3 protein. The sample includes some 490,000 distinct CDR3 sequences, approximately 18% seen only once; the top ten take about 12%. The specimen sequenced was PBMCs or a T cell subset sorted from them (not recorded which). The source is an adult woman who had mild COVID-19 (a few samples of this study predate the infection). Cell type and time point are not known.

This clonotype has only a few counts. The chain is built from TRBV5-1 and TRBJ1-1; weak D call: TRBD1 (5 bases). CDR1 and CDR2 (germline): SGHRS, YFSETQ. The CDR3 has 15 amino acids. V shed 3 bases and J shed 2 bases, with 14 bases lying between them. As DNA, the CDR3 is TGCGCCAGCAGCTATACCGGACAACCTAACACTGAAGCTTTCTTT. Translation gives CASSYTGQPNTEAFF.

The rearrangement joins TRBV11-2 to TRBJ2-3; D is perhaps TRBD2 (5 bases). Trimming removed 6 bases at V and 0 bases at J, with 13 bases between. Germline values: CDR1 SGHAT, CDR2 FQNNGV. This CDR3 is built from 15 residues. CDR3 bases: TGTGCCAGCAGTCCTCGGGGAGCTAGCACAGATACGCAGTATTTT. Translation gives CASSPRGASTDTQYF.

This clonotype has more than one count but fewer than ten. The CDR3: CATSDSGLLGETQYF. The CDR3, as DNA: TGTGCCACCAGTGATTCGGGACTTTTAGGAGAGACCCAGTACTTC. The chain joins TRBV24-1 to TRBJ2-5, with a possible D match to TRBD2 (6 bases). Germline CDR1 KGHDR, CDR2 SFDVKD. The ends were cut back, 2 bases at V and 4 bases at J, with 13 bases in the middle. The CDR3 covers 15 residues.